The 26 T cell receptor beta chains presented below share a single source sample, sequenced in a study of technical replicates of blood from a handful of donors. Measured with immunoSEQ multiplex PCR; TCRdb has only the in-frame clones, and not every one. Of tens of thousands of clones in the sample, 91% were seen once. Sequenced sample: PBMCs. The receptors originated from a human donor in good health. Some clones in this sample may be carry-over from other donors' samples.

V gene TRBV4-1 combines with J gene TRBJ1-2, with D hard to call. This CDR3 region has 17 residues. Between the trimmed V and J ends, which lost 1 base and 4 bases, there was a span of 19 bases. Germline lookup yields CDR1 MGHRA and CDR2 YSYEKL. CDR3 sequence (DNA): TGCGCCAGCAGCCAAGTAATGTCGGCGGGTTATATCTATGGCTACACCTTC. Its protein is CASSQVMSAGYIYGYTF.

The rearrangement links TRBV4-2 to TRBJ2-5; D possibly corresponds to TRBD2 (6 bases). V gave up 3 bases and J gave up 0 bases, with 14 bases separating them. CDR3 length: 16 residues. CDR1 and CDR2 from the germline V gene are LGHNA and YNFKEQ. In DNA, the CDR3 is TGTGCCAGCAGCCAGGTGTTTTGGGGGGACCAAGAGACCCAGTACTTC. Translated: CASSQVFWGDQETQYF.

The rearrangement uses TRBV13 and TRBJ2-1; D is undetermined. The CDR3 totals 15 residues. In germline, CDR1 is PRHDT, CDR2 FYEKMQ (reference sequence). Trimming left V 1 base short and J 0 bases short, with 7 bases between. CDR3: CASSLELSSYNEQFF. CDR3 nucleotide sequence: TGTGCCAGCAGCTTAGAACTGAGCTCCTACAATGAGCAGTTCTTC.

The chain recombines TRBV5-1 with TRBJ2-2; TRBD2 aligns across 13 bases. CDR1 SGHRS and CDR2 YFSETQ come from the germline V gene. V was clipped by 4 bases and J by 4 bases; unmatched bases: 7. CDR3 length: 17 residues. The CDR3 DNA follows: TGCGCCAGCAGCGGAGGACTAGCGGGGGCCCGCACCGGGGAGCTGTTTTTT. This encodes CASSGGLAGARTGELFF.

The chain employs TRBV7-9 and TRBJ1-2, with 8 bases matching TRBD1. CDR3 length equals 11 residues. Per the germline V gene, CDR1 is SEHNR and CDR2 is FQNEAQ (reference sequence). The CDR3 region is CAEQDRVGYTF. The CDR3 coding sequence is TGTGCGGAGCAGGACAGGGTAGGCTACACCTTC.

The rearrangement uses TRBV6-5 and TRBJ1-4; D is unclear. CDR1 and CDR2 (germline): MNHEY, SVGAGI. The V end was cut by 8 bases, the J end by 3 bases, with 13 bases between. The CDR3 is made up of 14 amino acids. CDR3 in DNA: TGTGCCAGCGCCCTACGGGATTCTAATGAAAAACTGTTTTTT. Protein: CASALRDSNEKLFF.

CDR3 amino acids: CASSFPGLANNEQFF. The CDR3, as DNA: TGTGCCAGCAGCTTTCCGGGACTAGCGAACAATGAGCAGTTCTTC. The rearrangement uses TRBV5-4 and TRBJ2-1, with 10 bases fitting TRBD2. Germline CDR1 and CDR2: SGHNT and YYREEE (reference sequence). V shed 2 bases and J 5 bases; nucleotides not matched to a gene: 4. The CDR3 has 15 residues.

This clone was detected only once. The genes are TRBV7-2 and TRBJ2-3; 7 positions match TRBD2. This CDR3 region has 16 residues. V shed 2 bases, J shed 4 bases, and the junction held 9 bases outside the gene matches. Germline assignment: CDR1 SGHTA and CDR2 FQGNSA. CDR3 DNA sequence: TGTGCCAGCAGCTTAATTCTCGCGGGGGTGGCAGATACGCAGTATTTT. Protein product: CASSLILAGVADTQYF.

CDR3 coding DNA: TGTGCCTGGGGGACAGGGGGCACGAACACTGAAGCTTTCTTT. Translation: CAWGTGGTNTEAFF. The genes are TRBV30 and TRBJ1-1, with 12 bases fitting TRBD1. After removal of 5 bases from V and 1 base from J, the junction contained 2 bases not matched to a gene. The CDR3 length is 14 residues. Germline V gene data show CDR1 as GTSNPN and CDR2 as SVGIG (reference sequence). The full variable domain, rest sourced from reference TRBV30 and TRBJ1-1, is SQTIHQWPATLVQPVGSPLSLECTVEGTSNPNLYWYRQAAGRGLQLLFYSVGIGQISSEVPQNLSASRPQDRQFILSSKKLLLSDSGFYLCAWGTGGTNTEAFFGQGTRLTVV.

J is TRBJ1-2 and V is TRBV2, with D maybe TRBD1 (6 bases). V lost 2 bases, J lost 6 bases, and 13 bases lay in between. Per the germline V gene, CDR1 is SNHLY and CDR2 is FYNNEI. CDR3 length: 14 amino acids. CDR3 sequence reads: CASSEPNRVHGYTF. As DNA, the CDR3 is TGTGCCAGCAGTGAACCTAACAGGGTTCATGGCTACACCTTC.

This sequence joins TRBV7-9 and TRBJ2-1; TRBD2 is a possible D gene (7 bases). Germline V CDR1 and CDR2: SEHNR, FQNEAQ (reference sequence). CDR3 length: 16 amino acids. Trimming took 4 bases from V and 4 from J, leaving 17 bases between them. In DNA form, the CDR3 reads TGTGCCAGCAGCTGGGGGGGGCGAGCGGGGTACAATGAGCAGTTCTTC. This gives the protein CASSWGGRAGYNEQFF.

The genes are TRBV4-3 and TRBJ1-4; D unclear. Looked up from germline, CDR1 is LGHNA and CDR2 is YSLEER. Trimming left V 0 bases short and J 8 bases short, with 13 bases between. The CDR3 has 15 amino acids. The CDR3 is CASSQDMQVWEKLFF. The CDR3, as DNA: TGCGCCAGCAGCCAAGATATGCAGGTTTGGGAAAAACTGTTTTTT.

This clone was seen just once. This chain links TRBV4-3 with TRBJ2-2; 8 nucleotides align to TRBD1. Germline CDR1 and CDR2: LGHNA and YSLEER. CDR3 length equals 17 residues. The J segment lost 6 bases and the V segment lost 4 bases, leaving 13 bases of the junction unmatched. CDR3 loop: CASSPLGQGAWSGELFF. CDR3 DNA: TGCGCCAGCAGCCCCCTAGGCCAGGGGGCTTGGTCCGGGGAGCTGTTTTTT.

The CDR3 reads CASSLEPPRGGSTDTQYF. In DNA, the CDR3 is TGTGCCAGCAGCTTAGAACCCCCTCGCGGAGGTAGCACAGATACGCAGTATTTT. J is TRBJ2-3 and V is TRBV11-2, with a weak D call TRBD2 (5 bases). Germline-derived CDR1 and CDR2 are SGHAT and FQNNGV. V was clipped by 0 bases and J by 0 bases, with 16 bases between them. This CDR3 comprises 18 residues.

This chain uses TRBV4-1 with TRBJ2-7, with a weak D call TRBD2 (6 bases). Germline CDR1 MGHRA, CDR2 YSYEKL. V gave up 0 bases and J gave up 3 bases, with 12 bases separating them. The CDR3 extends over 15 amino acids. The CDR3 spells CASSQDRGIIYEQYF. The CDR3 DNA reads TGCGCCAGCAGCCAAGATCGGGGGATTATCTACGAGCAGTACTTC.

J is TRBJ2-6 and V is TRBV2; 12 bases agree with TRBD1. Germline trimming cut 8 bases from V and 4 bases from J; bases unmatched to any gene: 9. This CDR3 spans 17 amino acids. Germline V CDR1 and CDR2: SNHLY, FYNNEI. The CDR3: CASLRDRGRSGANVLTF. DNA for the CDR3: TGTGCCAGCCTCCGGGACAGGGGGCGGTCCGGGGCCAACGTCCTGACTTTC.

This clone appeared a single time. CDR3 protein: CASSLGGDYTQYF. The DNA for the CDR3 is TGCGCCAGCAGCTTGGGAGGAGATTATACGCAGTATTTT. This rearrangement joins TRBV5-1 to TRBJ2-3; D unclear. This CDR3 is built from 13 residues. Germline values: CDR1 SGHRS, CDR2 YFSETQ. Trimming removed 0 bases at V and 7 bases at J, with 9 bases between.

The chain employs TRBV29-1 and TRBJ2-5; 10 nucleotides line up with TRBD1. V lost 6 bases, J lost 3 bases, and 4 bases stayed unmatched. The CDR3 spans 13 residues. CDR1 is SQVTM and CDR2 is ANQGSEA in the germline V gene. CDR3 residues: CSVGTGVEETQYF. The CDR3 DNA reads as TGCAGCGTAGGGACAGGGGTTGAAGAGACCCAGTACTTC.

This clone was seen a single time. The chain links TRBV4-2 to TRBJ1-3; a weak D match, TRBD1 (6 bases). Between the trimmed V and J ends, which lost 0 bases and 1 base, there was a span of 7 bases. The CDR3 length is 15 residues. Germline assignment: CDR1 LGHNA and CDR2 YNFKEQ. The CDR3 DNA follows: TGTGCCAGCAGCCAAGACAGGGGATCTGGAAACACCATATATTTT. Protein sequence: CASSQDRGSGNTIYF.

The rearrangement joins TRBV6-1 to TRBJ2-1, with D possibly being TRBD1 (5 bases). The CDR3 covers 14 residues. CDR1 is MNHNS and CDR2 is SASEGT in the germline V gene. Trimming shortened V by 0 bases and J by 7 bases, and 10 bases separated the two germline ends. This CDR3 is CASSEAPRQNEQFF. The CDR3 region has the DNA TGTGCCAGCAGTGAAGCCCCGCGACAGAATGAGCAGTTCTTC.

In DNA, the CDR3 is TGTGCCAGCAGCTTATTACAGAATAATTCACCCCTCCACTTT. It yields the protein CASSLLQNNSPLHF. The J gene is TRBJ1-6, the V gene TRBV7-2; D uncertain. Deletions cut 2 bases from V and 5 bases from J, with 7 bases between. The CDR3 length is 14 residues. In germline, CDR1 is SGHTA, CDR2 FQGNSA.

The chain links TRBV6-4 to TRBJ2-3, with 9 bases that match TRBD2. Germline values: CDR1 MRHNA, CDR2 SNTAGT. The CDR3 length is 14 residues. The J segment lost 1 base and the V segment lost 6 bases, leaving 2 bases of the junction unmatched. CDR3 bases: TGTGCCAGCAGCGAGCGGGGGGGCACAGATACGCAGTATTTT. Translation: CASSERGGTDTQYF.

This clone was detected once. This chain uses TRBV5-1 with TRBJ1-1, with D possibly TRBD1 on 5 matching bases. CDR1 is SGHRS, CDR2 YFSETQ, per germline. The CDR3 contains 15 residues. V lost 6 bases to trimming and J lost 0 bases, with 15 bases between them. The CDR3 region has the DNA TGCGCCAGCACCCTGACAGCGGGCATGAACACTGAAGCTTTCTTT. Residues: CASTLTAGMNTEAFF.

This rearrangement joins TRBV6-1 to TRBJ2-3; 7 positions match TRBD2. Per the germline V gene, CDR1 is MNHNS and CDR2 is SASEGT. J gave up 5 bases and V 4 bases, and 9 bases lay outside the gene matches. The CDR3 totals 15 residues. This CDR3 is CASSGGGRGLDTQYF. The CDR3 DNA reads TGTGCCAGCAGTGGTGGCGGGAGAGGGTTAGATACGCAGTATTTT.

A word on this clone: One end of the junction does not line up with germline, which may come from a read error. This rearrangement joins TRBV5-5 to TRBJ2-7, with D possibly matching TRBD2 (6 bases). Germline loops: CDR1 SGHKS, CDR2 YYEKEE (reference sequence). This CDR3 has 13 amino acids. CDR3 bases: TGTGCCAGCAGCATTGGGACTTCCTCCGAGCAGTACTTC. The encoded protein is CASSIGTSSEQYF.

The genes are TRBV6-5 and TRBJ2-7; 8 bases agree with TRBD1. This CDR3 is built from 15 residues. Germline assignment: CDR1 MNHEY and CDR2 SVGAGI. V shed 6 bases, J shed 8 bases, and the junction held 15 bases outside the gene matches. The CDR3 region is CASSPPGQVLLKQYF. The CDR3 region has the DNA TGTGCCAGCAGCCCCCCGGGACAGGTCTTGTTGAAGCAGTACTTC.